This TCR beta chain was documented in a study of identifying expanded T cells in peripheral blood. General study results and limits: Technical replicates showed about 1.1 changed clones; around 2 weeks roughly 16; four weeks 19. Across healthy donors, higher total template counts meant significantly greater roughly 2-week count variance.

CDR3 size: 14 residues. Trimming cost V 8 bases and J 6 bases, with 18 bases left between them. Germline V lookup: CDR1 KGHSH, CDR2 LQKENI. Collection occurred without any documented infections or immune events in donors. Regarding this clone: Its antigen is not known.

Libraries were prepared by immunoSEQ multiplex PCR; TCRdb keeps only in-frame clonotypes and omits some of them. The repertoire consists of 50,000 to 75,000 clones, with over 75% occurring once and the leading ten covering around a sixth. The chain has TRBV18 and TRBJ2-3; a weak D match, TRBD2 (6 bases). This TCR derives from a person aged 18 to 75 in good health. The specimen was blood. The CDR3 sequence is CASTQETSSDTQYF. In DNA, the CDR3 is TGTGCCAGCACCCAAGAAACTAGCTCGGATACGCAGTATTTT.